The clone carrying this TCR beta chain has a handful of counts. Its antigen remains unidentified. TCR beta libraries were built with iRepertoire HTBI primers and Arm-PCR of CDR3 regions. Per the original methods: Throughout the samples, researchers identified about 56 TRBV and 13 to 15 TRBJ segments. TCRdb re-called the multiplex PCR reads through MiXCR, storing one row per CDR3 protein. The authors' filters were not applied to this entry. The sample has a few hundred thousand distinct CDR3 sequences; approximately 21% are singletons. Stated time point: persistent/refractory GD, antithyroid drugs over 5 years with positive TRAb. Extracted PBMC RNA gave rise to the TCR library. Between the trimmed V and J ends, which lost 1 base and 5 bases, there was a span of 11 bases. The CDR3 has 14 amino acids. The germline gives CDR1 KGHSH, CDR2 LQKENI. The source of the sample is a study of regulatory T cells in long-lasting Graves disease. Whole-study results and caveats: No thyroid tissue was studied; the work used peripheral blood only.

V is TRBV18 and J is TRBJ2-5; tentative D call: TRBD1 (5 bases). This TCR was recovered from a female donor with Graves disease. This specimen consisted of peripheral blood mononuclear cells (PBMCs), obtained when the disease was refractory, from a patient treated with antithyroid drugs. The CDR3 DNA is TGTGCCAGCTCACCACAGGGGTTTGGCGAGACCCAGTACTTC. Residues: CASSPQGFGETQYF. The full variable domain, rest sourced from reference TRBV18 and TRBJ2-5, is NAGVMQNPRHLVRRRGQEARLRCSPMKGHSHVYWYRQLPEEGLKFMVYLQKENIIDESGMPKERFSAEFPKEGPSILRIQQVVRGDSAAYFCASSPQGFGETQYFGPGTRLLVL.